Following are 31 T cell receptor beta chains from one sample sequenced in a study of blood T cell repertoires in COVID-19. This table comes from immunoSEQ multiplex PCR, and its TCRdb copy is limited to in-frame clones, with some not included. In the table there are around 58,000 clones, roughly nine tenths of which are singletons. The sample comprised peripheral blood. These receptors were taken from an older woman with active or convalescent COVID-19.

This clone appeared a single time. This rearrangement joins TRBV28 to TRBJ1-5, with 7 bases identical to TRBD1. Germline V gene lookup returns CDR1 MDHEN and CDR2 SYDVKM. This CDR3 is built from 13 residues. With 6 bases clipped from V and 5 bases from J, the junction kept 4 bases outside the gene matches. CDR3 bases: TGTGCCAGCAGGGAAGGGGGCTATCAGCCCCAGCATTTT. Its protein product is CASREGGYQPQHF.

Here the CDR3 DNA reads TGTGCCAGCAGTCCGACAGGGACCACCGGGGAGCTGTTTTTT. It specifies CASSPTGTTGELFF. The chain links TRBV25-1 to TRBJ2-2, with 7 bases fitting TRBD1. The CDR3 extends over 14 amino acids. Germline-derived CDR1 and CDR2 are MGHDK and SYGVNS. With 5 bases clipped from V and 4 bases from J, the junction kept 4 bases outside the gene matches.

The chain couples TRBV18 to TRBJ2-6; 8 bases map to TRBD1. The V and J ends lost 5 bases and 3 bases, in that order; junction bases with no gene match: 6. The CDR3 spans 16 residues. Germline V lookup: CDR1 KGHSH, CDR2 LQKENI. Here the CDR3 reads CASSAQGAHGANVLTF. The CDR3 nucleotides read TGTGCCAGCTCAGCGCAGGGGGCGCATGGGGCCAACGTCCTGACTTTC.

The chain couples TRBV19 to TRBJ1-6; no firm D call. V gave up 6 bases and J gave up 9 bases, with 21 bases separating them. The germline V gene encodes CDR1 LNHDA and CDR2 SQIVND (reference sequence). This CDR3 has 16 amino acids. The CDR3 bases are TGTGCCAGTAGGAATGGTGAGACGCGGGGTAGTTCACCCCTCCACTTT. Translating gives CASRNGETRGSSPLHF.

This clone was seen more than once but under ten times. The rearrangement joins TRBV6-5 to TRBJ2-1; 10 bases map to TRBD2. The germline gives CDR1 MNHEY, CDR2 SVGAGI. This CDR3 comprises 15 residues. V dropped 7 bases and J dropped 5; count of bases not matched to a gene: 8. The CDR3: CASTPGAGGNNEQFF. CDR3 bases: TGTGCCAGCACCCCGGGAGCGGGAGGGAACAATGAGCAGTTCTTC.

The chain couples TRBV7-9 to TRBJ2-1, with 12 bases identical to TRBD2. The germline gives CDR1 SEHNR, CDR2 FQNEAQ (reference sequence). Trimming took 5 bases from V and 6 from J; bases not matched to a gene: 5. The CDR3 runs to 15 residues. CDR3 nucleotides: TGTGCCAGCAGCCCTAGCGGGGGGGCCTTCAATGAGCAGTTCTTC. The encoded protein is CASSPSGGAFNEQFF.

This clone was observed a single time. V usage is TRBV5-4 and J usage is TRBJ2-3; TRBD2 matches at 7 bases. The CDR3 is 15 residues long. V dropped 0 bases and J dropped 5; count of bases not matched to a gene: 6. Germline V gene lookup returns CDR1 SGHNT and CDR2 YYREEE (reference sequence). The DNA for the CDR3 is TGTGCCAGCAGCTTGGAGGCGGGGGTTGGAGATACGCAGTATTTT. Encoded protein: CASSLEAGVGDTQYF.

The chain combines TRBV6-5 with TRBJ2-2, with TRBD2 matching 7 bases. The germline CDR1 and CDR2 sequences are MNHEY and SVGAGI. The CDR3 totals 15 residues. With 9 bases clipped from V and 0 bases from J, the junction kept 7 bases outside the gene matches. CDR3: CASGEGWTNTGELFF. The CDR3 coding sequence is TGTGCCAGTGGGGAGGGGTGGACGAACACCGGGGAGCTGTTTTTT.

The chain links TRBV5-5 to TRBJ1-2; 9 nucleotides align to TRBD1. The V and J ends lost 4 bases and 7 bases, in that order; junction bases with no gene match: 8. The CDR3 contains 14 residues. CDR1 SGHKS and CDR2 YYEKEE come from the germline V gene (reference sequence). The CDR3 nucleotides are TGTGCCAGCAGCCCCCGGGACAGGGTGGTTGGCTACACCTTC. It specifies CASSPRDRVVGYTF.

This clone was seen a single time. The rearrangement uses TRBV20-1 and TRBJ2-7; TRBD2 might be the D (6 bases). The ends were cut back, 3 bases at V and 0 bases at J, with 9 bases in the middle. Germline V CDR1 and CDR2: DFQATT, SNEGSKA (reference sequence). This CDR3 is built from 13 residues. The CDR3 region is CSASAGSSYEQYF. The CDR3 nucleotides read TGCAGTGCTAGTGCCGGGAGCTCCTACGAGCAGTACTTC.

The chain combines TRBV27 with TRBJ2-2, with 8 bases that match TRBD1. Germline V CDR1 and CDR2: MNHEY, SMNVEV (reference sequence). The length of the CDR3 is 15 residues. J gave up 1 base and V 5 bases, and 3 bases lay outside the gene matches. This CDR3 is CASSHGTGNTGELFF. DNA for the CDR3: TGTGCCAGCAGTCACGGGACAGGGAACACCGGGGAGCTGTTTTTT.

The chain combines TRBV20-1 with TRBJ2-3; TRBD2 agrees at 13 bases. Germline V CDR1 and CDR2: DFQATT, SNEGSKA (reference sequence). This CDR3 is 17 amino acids long. Losses at the gene ends were 6 bases for V and 4 bases for J; bases not matched to a gene: 13. The CDR3 region has the DNA TGCAGTGCCAGTACTAGCGGGAGGGCCCTCGGTGCAGATACGCAGTATTTT. It specifies CSASTSGRALGADTQYF.

This clone was counted a single time. CDR3 sequence (DNA): TGTGCCAGCAGTGCGTTGGGACAGGCCTTAAACATTCAGTACTTC. It is translated as CASSALGQALNIQYF. The chain uses TRBV28 and TRBJ2-4; 8 bases align to TRBD1. Per germline, CDR1 MDHEN and CDR2 SYDVKM. Trimming cost V 5 bases and J 6 bases; bases outside gene matches: 9. The CDR3 loop spans 15 amino acids.

This chain connects TRBV5-1 to TRBJ1-2; D is perhaps TRBD1 (6 bases). Per the germline V gene, CDR1 is SGHRS and CDR2 is YFSETQ. V lost 3 bases and J 3 bases, leaving 15 bases between the germline ends. CDR3 length equals 15 residues. The CDR3 is CASSSGTGQYYGYTF. In DNA form, the CDR3 reads TGCGCCAGCAGCTCAGGAACTGGACAGTACTATGGCTACACCTTC. The full variable domain, rest sourced from reference TRBV5-1 and TRBJ1-2, is KAGVTQTPRYLIKTRGQQVTLSCSPISGHRSVSWYQQTPGQGLQFLFEYFSETQRNKGNFPGRFSGRQFSNSRSEMNVSTLELGDSALYLCASSSGTGQYYGYTFGSGTRLTVV.

The CDR3 DNA sequence: TGTGCCAGCAGCTTGCGGACAGGGTGGGCAGATGGCTACACCTTC. Its protein is CASSLRTGWADGYTF. The chain carries TRBV7-2 and TRBJ1-2, with 8 bases fitting TRBD1. The germline CDR1 and CDR2 sequences are SGHTA and FQGNSA. The CDR3 extends over 15 amino acids. V lost 3 bases, J lost 6 bases, and 9 bases stayed unmatched. The full variable domain, its missing parts supplied by reference TRBV7-2 and TRBJ1-2, is GAGVSQSPSNKVTEKGKDVELRCDPISGHTALYWYRQSLGQGLEFLIYFQGNSAPDKSGLPSDRFSAERTGGSVSTLTIQRTQQEDSAVYLCASSLRTGWADGYTFGSGTRLTVV.

This sequence joins TRBV15 and TRBJ1-2; TRBD1 matches 7 bases. This CDR3 spans 15 amino acids. Per germline, CDR1 LNHNV and CDR2 YYDKDF (reference sequence). The trim removed 0 bases at V and 4 bases at J, leaving 5 bases unmatched. The CDR3 loop is CATSREATGAYGYTF. The CDR3 DNA reads TGTGCCACCAGCAGAGAAGCTACAGGGGCCTATGGCTACACCTTC.

This clone is a singleton in its sample. This chain connects TRBV3-1 (or the pseudogene TRBV3-2) to TRBJ2-1, with 12 bases identical to TRBD2. Germline CDR1 is LGHDT and CDR2 is YNNKEL (reference sequence). This CDR3 region has 18 residues. V lost 0 bases to trimming and J lost 5 bases; unmatched junction nucleotides: 8. The CDR3, as DNA: TGTGCCAGCAGCCAAGATTCCCTACTAGCGGGAGGACACAATGAGCAGTTCTTC. Translating it yields CASSQDSLLAGGHNEQFF.

The rearrangement joins TRBV7-3 to TRBJ2-7, with D maybe TRBD1 (5 bases). The CDR3 is made up of 13 amino acids. CDR1 is SGHTA and CDR2 is FQGTGA in the germline V gene. Deletions cut 5 bases from V and 2 bases from J, with 10 bases between. Written as DNA, the CDR3 is TGTGCCAGCAGCGCGGAACAGGCCTACGAGCAGTACTTC. Protein product: CASSAEQAYEQYF.

A few counts support this clone. The chain employs TRBV20-1 and TRBJ1-5; tentatively, D is TRBD1 (6 bases). This CDR3 has 16 amino acids. Germline assignment: CDR1 DFQATT and CDR2 SNEGSKA (reference sequence). V lost 3 bases to trimming and J lost 0 bases, with 15 bases between them. The CDR3 here is CSASSLQGYSNQPQHF. The CDR3, as DNA: TGCAGTGCTAGTTCGTTACAGGGTTATAGCAATCAGCCCCAGCATTTT.

The rearrangement uses TRBV19 and TRBJ2-2; D possibly corresponds to TRBD1 (7 bases). V was pared by 1 base and J by 4 bases, with 10 bases between. CDR1 is LNHDA and CDR2 is SQIVND in the germline V gene (reference sequence). The CDR3 spans 15 residues. The CDR3, as DNA: TGTGCCAGTAGTATAGGGCAGGGGGGCACCGGGGAGCTGTTTTTT. Residues: CASSIGQGGTGELFF.

J is TRBJ2-1 and V is TRBV7-3; possibly TRBD1 for D (6 bases). This CDR3 comprises 12 residues. Trimming took 4 bases from V and 5 from J, leaving 6 bases between them. CDR1 is SGHTA, CDR2 FQGTGA, per germline. The CDR3 is CASSYRDNEQFF. Here the CDR3 DNA reads TGTGCCAGCAGCTACAGGGACAATGAGCAGTTCTTC.

This chain joins TRBV11-2 and TRBJ1-2, with D possibly being TRBD1 (5 bases). This CDR3 has 17 residues. Germline assignment: CDR1 SGHAT and CDR2 FQNNGV. With 3 bases removed from V and 0 bases from J, the gap between germline ends came to 17 bases. CDR3 loop: CASSFQGRGSANYGYTF. The CDR3, as DNA: TGTGCCAGCAGCTTTCAAGGGCGGGGGTCGGCTAACTATGGCTACACCTTC.

This clone was picked up one time. This rearrangement joins TRBV29-1 to TRBJ1-4; TRBD1 matches 7 bases. The germline CDR1 and CDR2 sequences are SQVTM and ANQGSEA. This CDR3 spans 13 amino acids. With V trimmed by 4 bases and J by 5 bases, 4 bases remained unmatched. CDR3 protein: CSVGEGANEKLFF. The CDR3 DNA follows: TGCAGCGTTGGCGAGGGGGCAAATGAAAAACTGTTTTTT.

The gene calls are TRBV7-9 and TRBJ1-1, with TRBD1 matching over 7 bases. The CDR3 covers 14 residues. Germline CDR1 SEHNR, CDR2 FQNEAQ (reference sequence). The ends lost 5 bases at V and 5 bases at J; junction bases unmatched: 8. The CDR3 DNA is TGTGCCAGCAGCGCCACAGGGGTTGAGACTGAAGCTTTCTTT. Translation gives CASSATGVETEAFF.

The CDR3, as DNA: TGTGCCAGCCAAATCGGTGGTACCGGTCCCCAGTTCTTC. Encoded protein: CASQIGGTGPQFF. The chain uses TRBV28 and TRBJ2-1; D unclear. Between the trimmed V and J ends, which lost 8 bases and 13 bases, there was a span of 21 bases. Germline CDR1 MDHEN, CDR2 SYDVKM. The CDR3 has 13 residues.

The V and J genes are TRBV19 and TRBJ2-4; a weak D match, TRBD2 (6 bases). The CDR3 runs to 14 residues. V gave up 3 bases and J gave up 2 bases, with 8 bases separating them. CDR1 is LNHDA and CDR2 is SQIVND in the germline V gene (reference sequence). This chain's CDR3 is CASSIGGSKNIQYF. The CDR3 DNA follows: TGTGCCAGTAGTATCGGGGGTTCCAAAAACATTCAGTACTTC. The whole variable domain, filled in from reference TRBV19 and TRBJ2-4, reads DGGITQSPKYLFRKEGQNVTLSCEQNLNHDAMYWYRQDPGQGLRLIYYSQIVNDFQKGDIAEGYSVSREKKESFPLTVTSAQKNPTAFYLCASSIGGSKNIQYFGAGTRLSVL.

The chain employs TRBV7-2 and TRBJ2-3; 11 positions match TRBD2. The V gene end was trimmed by 2 bases and the J gene end by 0 bases; junction bases not matched to a gene: 7. Looked up from germline, CDR1 is SGHTA and CDR2 is FQGNSA. The CDR3 length is 18 residues. In DNA, the CDR3 is TGTGCCAGCAGCTTATATGGGACTAGCGGTTCTAGCACAGATACGCAGTATTTT. Encoded protein: CASSLYGTSGSSTDTQYF.

The V and J genes are TRBV19 and TRBJ2-2; 7 nucleotides line up with TRBD1. CDR1 is LNHDA, CDR2 SQIVND, per germline (reference sequence). V trimming: 3 bases; J trimming: 1 base; junction bases outside the gene matches: 8. The CDR3 spans 17 residues. The CDR3 is CASSILPGQRNTGELFF. In nucleotides, the CDR3 is TGTGCCAGTAGTATTCTACCGGGACAGCGGAACACCGGGGAGCTGTTTTTT.

The V gene is TRBV7-8, the J gene TRBJ1-3; no clear D gene. The germline gives CDR1 SGHVS, CDR2 FQNEAQ. V lost 3 bases and J 0 bases, leaving 3 bases between the germline ends. This CDR3 has 13 amino acids. As DNA, the CDR3 is TGTGCCAGCAGCTTCCTCTCTGGAAACACCATATATTTT. It yields the protein CASSFLSGNTIYF. Complete variable domain (other parts from reference TRBV7-8 and TRBJ1-3): GAGVSQSPRYKVAKRGQDVALRCDPISGHVSLFWYQQALGQGPEFLTYFQNEAQLDKSGLPSDRFFAERPEGSVSTLKIQRTQQEDSAVYLCASSFLSGNTIYFGEGSWLTVV.

V gene TRBV28 combines with J gene TRBJ2-7; D is unresolved. CDR3 size: 13 residues. CDR1 MDHEN and CDR2 SYDVKM come from the germline V gene. With 2 bases removed from V and 1 base from J, the gap between germline ends came to 6 bases. CDR3 amino acids: CASSLMSSYEQYF. In DNA, the CDR3 is TGTGCCAGCAGTTTAATGAGTTCCTACGAGCAGTACTTC.

The chain employs TRBV6-5 and TRBJ1-4; possible D gene TRBD1, 6 bases. Germline values: CDR1 MNHEY, CDR2 SVGAGI. The V end lost 7 bases, the J end lost 7 bases, and 16 bases lay between the germline ends. CDR3 length equals 14 residues. CDR3: CASNPQGGREKLFF. CDR3 coding DNA: TGTGCCAGCAACCCACAGGGCGGGCGTGAAAAACTGTTTTTT.